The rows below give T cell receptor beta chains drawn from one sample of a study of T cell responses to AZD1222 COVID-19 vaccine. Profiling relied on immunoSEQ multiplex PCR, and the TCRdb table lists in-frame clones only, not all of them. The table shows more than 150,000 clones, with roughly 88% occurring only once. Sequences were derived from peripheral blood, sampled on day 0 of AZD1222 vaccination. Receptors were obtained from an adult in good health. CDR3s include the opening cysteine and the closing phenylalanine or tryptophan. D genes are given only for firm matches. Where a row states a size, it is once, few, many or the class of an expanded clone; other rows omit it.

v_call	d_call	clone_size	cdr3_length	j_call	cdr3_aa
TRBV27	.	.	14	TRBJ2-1	CASSLRGSYNEQFF
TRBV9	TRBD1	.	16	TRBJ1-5	CASSGRHRGRNQPQHF
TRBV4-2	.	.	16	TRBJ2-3	CASSQVGQSQEDTQYF
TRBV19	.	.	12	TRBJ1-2	CASNDGYYGYTF
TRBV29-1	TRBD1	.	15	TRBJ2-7	CSVEDRGQGIYEQYF
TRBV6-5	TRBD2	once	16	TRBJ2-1	CASSSRGGPSYNEQFF
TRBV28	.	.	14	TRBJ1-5	CASRIYRTNQPQHF
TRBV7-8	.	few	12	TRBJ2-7	CASSLGAYEQYF
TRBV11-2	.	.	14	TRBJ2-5	CASSPRTRQETQYF
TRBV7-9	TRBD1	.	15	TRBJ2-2	CASSLDRTNTGELFF
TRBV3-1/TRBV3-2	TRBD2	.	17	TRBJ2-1	CASSLPPGLAANNEQFF
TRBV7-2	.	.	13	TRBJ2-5	CASSSGTAGAQYF
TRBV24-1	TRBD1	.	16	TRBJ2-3	CATSAPGTASTDTQYF
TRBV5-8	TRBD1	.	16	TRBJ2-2	CASSLVGTGAYGELFF
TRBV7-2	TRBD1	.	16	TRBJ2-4	CASSLPGTGVINIQYF
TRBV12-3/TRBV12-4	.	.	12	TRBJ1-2	CASSLSGDGYTF
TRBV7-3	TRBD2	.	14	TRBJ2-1	CASSSPGLAGEQFF
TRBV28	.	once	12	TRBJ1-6	CASTRPQTPLHF
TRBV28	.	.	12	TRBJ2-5	CASSLLVETQYF
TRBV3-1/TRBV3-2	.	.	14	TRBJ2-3	CASSLSGSGDTQYF
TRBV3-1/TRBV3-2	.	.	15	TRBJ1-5	CASSQVYDLHQPQHF
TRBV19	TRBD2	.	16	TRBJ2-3	CASRLGTRGRRDTQYF
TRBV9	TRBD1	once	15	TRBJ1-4	CASSRTGTENEKLFF
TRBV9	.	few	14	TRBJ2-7	CASSVEQGFSEQYF
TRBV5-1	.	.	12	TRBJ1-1	CASGVGNTEAFF
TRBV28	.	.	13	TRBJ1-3	CASREPGGNTIYF
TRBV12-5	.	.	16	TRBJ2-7	CASGLASKTGVYEQYF
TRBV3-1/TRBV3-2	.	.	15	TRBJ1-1	CASSQVSGMNTEAFF
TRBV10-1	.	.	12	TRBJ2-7	CASSESRNEQYF